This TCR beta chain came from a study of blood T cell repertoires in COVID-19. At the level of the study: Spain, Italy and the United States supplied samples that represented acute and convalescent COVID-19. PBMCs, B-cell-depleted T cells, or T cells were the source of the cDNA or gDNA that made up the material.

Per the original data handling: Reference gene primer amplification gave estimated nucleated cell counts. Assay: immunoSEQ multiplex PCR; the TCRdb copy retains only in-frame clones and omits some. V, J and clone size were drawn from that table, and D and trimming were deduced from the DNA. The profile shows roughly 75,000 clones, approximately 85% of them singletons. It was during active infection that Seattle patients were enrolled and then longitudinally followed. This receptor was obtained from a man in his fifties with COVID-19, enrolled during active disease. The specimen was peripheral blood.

CDR3 bases: TGTGCCACCACAGACAGGGGGCATGGCTACACCTTC. This sequence encodes CATTDRGHGYTF. The chain combines TRBV28 with TRBJ1-2; 10 nucleotides match TRBD1. The germline V gene encodes CDR1 MDHEN and CDR2 SYDVKM. Trimming at V came to 10 bases and at J to 6 bases, leaving 5 bases not matched to a gene. This CDR3 spans 12 amino acids.